This T cell receptor (beta chain) is from a study of T cells in localized non-small cell lung cancer. Profiling relied on immunoSEQ multiplex PCR, and the TCRdb table lists in-frame clones only, not all of them. This sample has around 23,000 clones; over 75% occur once, and the top ten carry 25% to 30%. Note on this clone: The antigen remains undetermined.

Study outcomes and limitations: Adjacent lung exhibited a median of about 50 among the 100 most abundant tumor clones.

Sequenced material: peripheral blood mononuclear cells, taken before any cancer treatment. This clonotype was obtained from a male donor at least 60 years old with stage II lung adenocarcinoma.

The CDR3 protein is CASSRFRDRGLTGANVLTF. The CDR3 DNA follows: TGTGCCAGCAGCCGATTCCGGGACAGGGGACTCACTGGGGCCAACGTCCTGACTTTC. The V gene is TRBV5-6, the J gene TRBJ2-6; 10 bases map to TRBD1. The CDR3 is 19 residues long. V was pared by 4 bases and J by 2 bases, with 12 bases of the junction left unmatched. CDR1 SGHDT and CDR2 YYEEEE come from the germline V gene.